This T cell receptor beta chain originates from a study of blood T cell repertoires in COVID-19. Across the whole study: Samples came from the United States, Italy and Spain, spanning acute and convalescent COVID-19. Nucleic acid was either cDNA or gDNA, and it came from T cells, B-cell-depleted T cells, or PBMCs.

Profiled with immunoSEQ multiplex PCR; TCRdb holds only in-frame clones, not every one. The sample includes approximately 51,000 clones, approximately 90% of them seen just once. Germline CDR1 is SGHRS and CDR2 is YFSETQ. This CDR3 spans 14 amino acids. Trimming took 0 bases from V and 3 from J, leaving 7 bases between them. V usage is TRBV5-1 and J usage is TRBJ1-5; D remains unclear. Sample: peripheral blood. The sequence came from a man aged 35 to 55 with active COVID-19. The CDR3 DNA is TGCGCCAGCAGCTTGGGAAGCGACAATCAGCCCCAGCATTTT. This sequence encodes CASSLGSDNQPQHF.